This T cell receptor beta chain was sequenced for a study of blood T cell repertoires in COVID-19. The CDR3 has 15 amino acids. Germline lookup yields CDR1 LGHDT and CDR2 YNNKEL (reference sequence). The J segment lost 7 bases and the V segment lost 1 base, leaving 5 bases of the junction unmatched. Generated by immunoSEQ multiplex PCR, the TCRdb table keeps only in-frame clones and is missing some. The sample lists some 19,000 clones, 75% to 90% seen once, with 8% to 13% in the top ten. The chain has TRBV3-1 (or the pseudogene TRBV3-2) and TRBJ1-5; 9 positions match TRBD1. The material sequenced was peripheral blood. The TCR comes from an elderly man with acute or convalescent COVID-19. The CDR3 DNA sequence: TGTGCCAGCAGCCAAGGAAACAGGGGGCGGCAGCCCCAGCATTTT. Encoded protein: CASSQGNRGRQPQHF.